These 10 T cell receptor beta chains share one sample of origin, sequenced in a study of molecular identifiers for immune sequencing clone quantification. TCRdb reanalysed the PCR reads using MiXCR and keeps one entry per CDR3 protein. The sample contains roughly 320,000 distinct CDR3 sequences, 20% to 25% of which appear only once. Sequencing was carried out using naive CD8+ T cells from blood, with Jurkat cell RNA spiked in. Subset of the sample: FACS-sorted CD8+CD4-CCR7+CD45RA+ naive T cells. These TCRs come from a human donor in good health. Some libraries in this study had Jurkat cell RNA spiked in.

This clonotype was seen many times. In DNA form, the CDR3 reads TGTGCCAGCAGTACACTAGCGGGCGCTTACAATGAGCAGTTCTTC. Protein sequence: CASSTLAGAYNEQFF. This rearrangement joins TRBV6-5 to TRBJ2-1; TRBD2 aligns across 9 bases. V shed 5 bases, J shed 4 bases, and the junction held 6 bases outside the gene matches. The CDR3 totals 15 residues. The V gene's germline CDR1 is MNHEY and CDR2 SVGAGI.

The sample holds many counts of this clonotype. The V and J genes are TRBV12-3 or TRBV12-4 and TRBJ2-3, with unresolved D. V was cut by 3 bases and J by 2 bases, with 9 bases left in between. The CDR3 spans 14 residues. The DNA for the CDR3 is TGTGCCAGCAGTTTGGGCGAGTTCACAGATACGCAGTATTTT. Translating gives CASSLGEFTDTQYF.

On this clonotype itself: One junction end disagrees with the germline gene, perhaps due to a read error. This chain connects TRBV27 to TRBJ1-5; D is perhaps TRBD1 (6 bases). The length of the CDR3 is 13 residues. Germline V gene lookup returns CDR1 MNHEY and CDR2 SMNVEV (reference sequence). In DNA, the CDR3 is TGTGCCGGCAGCCGGACAGGCAATCAGCCCCAGCATTTT. This encodes CAGSRTGNQPQHF.

At least ten counts were recorded for this clonotype. The chain employs TRBV7-9 and TRBJ2-7, with 8 nucleotides matching TRBD2. This CDR3 has 12 residues. Germline V gives CDR1 SEHNR, CDR2 FQNEAQ (reference sequence). V lost 5 bases to trimming and J lost 6 bases; unmatched junction nucleotides: 3. The CDR3 coding sequence is TGTGCCAGCAGCCCAGCGGGGGCCGAGCAGTACTTC. Translation gives CASSPAGAEQYF.

This clonotype was found many times. This rearrangement joins TRBV27 to TRBJ1-5; 7 nucleotides align to TRBD1. The CDR3 totals 14 residues. Germline-derived CDR1 and CDR2 are MNHEY and SMNVEV (reference sequence). J was trimmed by 6 bases and V by 5 bases; bases with no gene match: 7. CDR3 nucleotides: TGTGCCAGCAGTCCCCGGACAGGCTTTCAGCCCCAGCATTTT. The encoded protein is CASSPRTGFQPQHF.

The gene calls are TRBV12-3 or TRBV12-4 and TRBJ1-4; a possible D gene is TRBD1 (6 bases). V lost 3 bases to trimming and J lost 7 bases, with 12 bases between them. CDR3 length equals 14 residues. The CDR3, as DNA: TGTGCCAGCAGTTTCGGGGGGCTGAGTGAAAAACTGTTTTTT. Protein sequence: CASSFGGLSEKLFF.

This clonotype occurred many times. The chain has TRBV6-1 and TRBJ2-7; the D gene is possibly TRBD1 (5 bases). The CDR3 length is 15 residues. V gave up 2 bases and J gave up 4 bases, with 15 bases separating them. CDR1 and CDR2 (germline): MNHNS, SASEGT. CDR3 sequence: CASSEQGFFVYEQYF. CDR3 DNA: TGTGCCAGCAGTGAACAGGGATTTTTTGTTTACGAGCAGTACTTC.

This clonotype was observed many times. The chain recombines TRBV5-4 with TRBJ2-7; TRBD1 aligns across 10 bases. The junction had 4 bases not matched to a gene; V was cut back by 4 bases and J by 0 bases. The CDR3 covers 15 residues. The V gene's germline CDR1 is SGHNT and CDR2 YYREEE (reference sequence). The CDR3 bases are TGTGCCAGCAGCATTGGGACAGGGGTCTCCTACGAGCAGTACTTC. Encoded protein: CASSIGTGVSYEQYF.

This clonotype was observed at least ten times. CDR3 in amino acids: CASSPPGQGLDEQFF. The DNA of the CDR3 is TGTGCCAGCAGCCCCCCGGGACAGGGTCTCGATGAGCAGTTCTTC. This chain connects TRBV11-2 to TRBJ2-1; 9 bases map to TRBD1. This CDR3 spans 15 amino acids. Trimming took 5 bases from V and 8 from J; bases not matched to a gene: 10. CDR1 is SGHAT and CDR2 is FQNNGV in the germline V gene.

As for this clonotype: A read error is possible here, since a much larger clone lies one base away. This CDR3 is missing its conserved last phenylalanine or tryptophan, likely due to a read error. The chain links TRBV7-6 to TRBJ1-1, with TRBD1 matching over 7 bases. This CDR3 contains 15 residues. J was trimmed by 0 bases and V by 5 bases; bases with no gene match: 6. Germline V gives CDR1 SGHVS, CDR2 FNYEAQ. CDR3 in amino acids: CASSPEGGLNTEAFL. In DNA form, the CDR3 reads TGTGCCAGCAGCCCAGAAGGGGGCTTGAACACTGAAGCTTTCTTG.